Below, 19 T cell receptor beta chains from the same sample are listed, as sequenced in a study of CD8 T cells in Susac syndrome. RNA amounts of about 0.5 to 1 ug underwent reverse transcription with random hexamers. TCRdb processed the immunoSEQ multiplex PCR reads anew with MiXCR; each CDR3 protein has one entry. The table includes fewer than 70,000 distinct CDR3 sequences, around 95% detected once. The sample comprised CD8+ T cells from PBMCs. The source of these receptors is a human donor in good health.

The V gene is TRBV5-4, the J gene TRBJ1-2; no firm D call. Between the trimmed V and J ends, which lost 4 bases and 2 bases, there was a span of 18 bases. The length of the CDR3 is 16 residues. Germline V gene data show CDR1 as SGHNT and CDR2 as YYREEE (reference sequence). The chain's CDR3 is CASSLSGSIPNYGYTF. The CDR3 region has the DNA TGTGCCAGCAGCCTTTCGGGGAGCATCCCAAACTATGGCTACACCTTC.

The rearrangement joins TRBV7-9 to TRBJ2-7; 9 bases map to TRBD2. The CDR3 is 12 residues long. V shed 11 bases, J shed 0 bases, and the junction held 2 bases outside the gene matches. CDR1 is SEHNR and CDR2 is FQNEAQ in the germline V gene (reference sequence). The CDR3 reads CALAGDSYEQYF. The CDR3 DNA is TGTGCCTTAGCGGGGGACTCCTACGAGCAGTACTTC.

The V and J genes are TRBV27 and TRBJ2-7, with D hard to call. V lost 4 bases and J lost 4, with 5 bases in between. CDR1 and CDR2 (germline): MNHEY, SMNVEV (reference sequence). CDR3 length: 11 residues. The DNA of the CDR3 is TGTGCCAGCAGTTCCCCTTACGAGCAGTACGTC. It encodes CASSSPYEQYV.

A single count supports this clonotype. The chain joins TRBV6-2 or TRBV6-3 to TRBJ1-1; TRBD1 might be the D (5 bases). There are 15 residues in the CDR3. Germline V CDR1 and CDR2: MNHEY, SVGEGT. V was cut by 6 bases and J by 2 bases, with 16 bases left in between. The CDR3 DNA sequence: TGTGCCAGCAGGGCCGGACATCTTTTAAACACTGAAGCTTTCTTT. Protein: CASRAGHLLNTEAFF.

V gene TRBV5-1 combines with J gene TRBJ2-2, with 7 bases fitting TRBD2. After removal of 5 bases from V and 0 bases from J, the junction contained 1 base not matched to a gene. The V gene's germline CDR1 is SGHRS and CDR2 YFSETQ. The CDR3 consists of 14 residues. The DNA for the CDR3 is TGCGCCAGCAGGGGAGGGGCGAACACCGGGGAGCTGTTTTTT. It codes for CASRGGANTGELFF. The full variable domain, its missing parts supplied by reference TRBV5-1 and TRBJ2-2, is KAGVTQTPRYLIKTRGQQVTLSCSPISGHRSVSWYQQTPGQGLQFLFEYFSETQRNKGNFPGRFSGRQFSNSRSEMNVSTLELGDSALYLCASRGGANTGELFFGEGSRLTVL.

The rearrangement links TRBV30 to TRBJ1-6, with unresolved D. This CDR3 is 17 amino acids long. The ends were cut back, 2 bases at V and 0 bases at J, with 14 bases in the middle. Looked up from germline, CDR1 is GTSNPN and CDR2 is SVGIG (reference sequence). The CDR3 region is CAWSPRSASSYNSPLHF. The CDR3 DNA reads TGTGCCTGGAGTCCCAGGTCCGCGAGCTCCTATAATTCACCCCTCCACTTT.

The DNA for the CDR3 is TGCGCCAGCACCGACGGAGTAGACTCTGGAAACACCATATATTTT. Amino acids: CASTDGVDSGNTIYF. The gene calls are TRBV5-1 and TRBJ1-3; D remains ambiguous. CDR3 length: 15 residues. Per the germline V gene, CDR1 is SGHRS and CDR2 is YFSETQ. V was cut by 6 bases and J by 0 bases, with 13 bases left in between.

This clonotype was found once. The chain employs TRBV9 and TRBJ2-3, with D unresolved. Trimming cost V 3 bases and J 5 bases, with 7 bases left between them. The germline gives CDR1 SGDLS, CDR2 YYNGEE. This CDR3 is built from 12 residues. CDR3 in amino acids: CASSGEVDTQYF. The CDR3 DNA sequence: TGTGCCAGCAGCGGAGAAGTAGATACGCAGTATTTT.

As DNA, the CDR3 is TGTGCCAGCAGCGCCGTTTCCCTCCCCGTCACCGGGGAGCTGTTTTTT. Its translation is CASSAVSLPVTGELFF. The chain has TRBV9 and TRBJ2-2; D ambiguous. The CDR3 covers 16 residues. Germline CDR1 reads SGDLS; CDR2 reads YYNGEE. V lost 3 bases, J lost 4 bases, and 16 bases lay in between.

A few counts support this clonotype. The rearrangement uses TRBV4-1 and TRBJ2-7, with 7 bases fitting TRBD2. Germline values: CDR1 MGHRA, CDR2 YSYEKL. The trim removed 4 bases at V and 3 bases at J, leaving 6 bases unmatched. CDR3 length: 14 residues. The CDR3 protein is CASSLLGGSYEQYF. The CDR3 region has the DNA TGCGCCAGCAGCCTTCTAGGCGGGAGCTACGAGCAGTACTTC.

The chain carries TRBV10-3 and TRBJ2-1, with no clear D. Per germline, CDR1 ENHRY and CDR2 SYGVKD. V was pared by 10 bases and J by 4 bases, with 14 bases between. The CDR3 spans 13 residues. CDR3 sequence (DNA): TGTGCCACCTCCCCGGCCTTGTACAATGAGCAGTTCTTC. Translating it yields CATSPALYNEQFF.

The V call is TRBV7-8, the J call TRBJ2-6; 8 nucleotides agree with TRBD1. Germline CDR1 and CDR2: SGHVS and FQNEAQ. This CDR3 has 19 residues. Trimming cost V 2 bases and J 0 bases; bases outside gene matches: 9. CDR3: CASSLLGTGGFSGANVLTF. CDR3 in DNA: TGTGCCAGCAGCTTATTGGGGACAGGAGGCTTCTCTGGGGCCAACGTCCTGACTTTC.

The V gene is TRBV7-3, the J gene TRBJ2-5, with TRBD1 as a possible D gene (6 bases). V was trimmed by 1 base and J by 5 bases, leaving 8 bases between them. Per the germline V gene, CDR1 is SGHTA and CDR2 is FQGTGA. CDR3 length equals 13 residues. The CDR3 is CASSLNGGETQYF. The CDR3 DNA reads TGTGCCAGCAGCTTAAATGGGGGCGAGACCCAGTACTTC.

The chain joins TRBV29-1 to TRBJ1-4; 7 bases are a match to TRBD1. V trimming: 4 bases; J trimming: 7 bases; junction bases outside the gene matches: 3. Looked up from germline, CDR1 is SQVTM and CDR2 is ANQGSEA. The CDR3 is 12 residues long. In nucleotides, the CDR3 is TGCAGCGTTGCCTGGACAGGTGAAAAACTGTTTTTT. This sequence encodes CSVAWTGEKLFF.

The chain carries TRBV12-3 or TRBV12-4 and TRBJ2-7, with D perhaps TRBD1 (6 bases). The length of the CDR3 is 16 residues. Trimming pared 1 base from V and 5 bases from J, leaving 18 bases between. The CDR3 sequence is CASSLGGIRGIDEQYF. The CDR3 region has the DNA TGTGCCAGCAGTTTAGGGGGGATCAGGGGTATTGACGAGCAGTACTTC.

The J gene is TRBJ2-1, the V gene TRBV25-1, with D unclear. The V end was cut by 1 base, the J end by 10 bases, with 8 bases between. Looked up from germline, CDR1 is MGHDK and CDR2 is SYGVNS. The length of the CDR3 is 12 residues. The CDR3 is CASSEWGGEQFF. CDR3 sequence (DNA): TGTGCCAGCAGTGAATGGGGTGGGGAGCAGTTCTTC.

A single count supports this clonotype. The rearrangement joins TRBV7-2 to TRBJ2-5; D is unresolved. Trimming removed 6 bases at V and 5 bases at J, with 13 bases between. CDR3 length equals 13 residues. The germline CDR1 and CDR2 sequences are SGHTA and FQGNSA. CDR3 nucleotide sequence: TGTGCCAGCAGTCCAAGGGCCCTGGAGACCCAGTACTTC. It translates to CASSPRALETQYF.

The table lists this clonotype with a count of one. The chain's CDR3 is CASSLPFSGLAKSSETQYF. As DNA, the CDR3 is TGTGCCAGCAGCTTACCGTTCTCGGGACTAGCGAAGTCGTCGGAGACCCAGTACTTC. The chain links TRBV7-9 to TRBJ2-5, with TRBD2 matching 10 bases. Germline CDR1 is SEHNR and CDR2 is FQNEAQ (reference sequence). The CDR3 is 19 amino acids. With 2 bases clipped from V and 5 bases from J, the junction kept 17 bases outside the gene matches.

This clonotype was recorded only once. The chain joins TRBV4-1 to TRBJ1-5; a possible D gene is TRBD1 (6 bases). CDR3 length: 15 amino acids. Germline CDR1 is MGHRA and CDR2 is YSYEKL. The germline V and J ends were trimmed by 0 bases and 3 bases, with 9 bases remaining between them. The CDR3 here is CASSQDRGFNQPQHF. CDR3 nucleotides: TGCGCCAGCAGCCAAGATAGGGGGTTCAATCAGCCCCAGCATTTT.